These 2 T cell receptor beta chains were all obtained from the same sample, sequenced in a study of T cells in Graves' hyperthyroidism and ophthalmopathy. TCR beta CDR3 region amplification was performed from RNA transcripts. The HTBI primer set drove a first-round RT-PCR of the TCR CDR3. In TCRdb, the multiplex PCR reads were re-called with MiXCR into one record per CDR3 protein. The table shows approximately 380,000 distinct CDR3 sequences, with around 15% occurring only once. The material sequenced was blood. These receptors were collected from a man over 45 with Graves' ophthalmopathy.

This clonotype was detected only a few times. The chain is built from TRBV4-1 and TRBJ2-2, with D unclear. This CDR3 contains 14 residues. The germline V and J ends were trimmed by 1 base and 4 bases, with 7 bases remaining between them. The germline V gene encodes CDR1 MGHRA and CDR2 YSYEKL. CDR3 sequence reads: CASSQVSFTGELFF. In DNA, the CDR3 is TGCGCCAGCAGCCAAGTGAGTTTCACCGGGGAGCTGTTTTTT.

The chain links TRBV25-1 to TRBJ2-3; D is undetermined. V lost 3 bases and J 2 bases, leaving 18 bases between the germline ends. Per the germline V gene, CDR1 is MGHDK and CDR2 is SYGVNS. The CDR3 runs 17 residues. The CDR3 coding sequence is TGTGCCAGCAGTGAGCAGGCGTCTACTATCTCCACAGATACGCAGTATTTT. Translated: CASSEQASTISTDTQYF.